Here is one T cell receptor beta chain with its context. What it binds is not known. Other nucleotide sequences from this sample produce the same CDR3. Germline CDR1 reads SQVTM; CDR2 reads ANQGSEA. The CDR3 totals 12 residues. The ends were cut back, 3 bases at V and 3 bases at J, with 8 bases in the middle. The data derive from a study of shared clonotypes between healthy human individuals. Overall study: The people who gave samples were two women and a few men aged 18 to 49.

Cells designated naive CD8 were CD45RO-negative and were positively selected for CCR7, with terminally differentiated effector memory CD45RA+ cells excluded. Study-wide results and caveats: A few donors showed sharing of about 4.7% of naive CD4 clonotypes.

Assay used: immunoSEQ multiplex PCR; TCRdb lists only in-frame clones, some missing. The table lists more than 2 million clones, roughly 95% of them singletons. The receptor comes from a man younger than 30 in good health. This rearrangement joins TRBV29-1 to TRBJ1-2; D is possibly TRBD1 (6 bases). Material for sequencing was naive CD8+ T cells sorted from blood. The chain's CDR3 is CSVEGADYGYTF. Written as DNA, the CDR3 is TGCAGCGTTGAGGGGGCAGACTATGGCTACACCTTC.